The 2 T cell receptor beta chains below all came from one sample that was sequenced in a study of identical twins. TCRdb used MiXCR to reprocess the 5' RACE reads, holding one entry per CDR3 protein. Of under 900,000 distinct CDR3 sequences detected, 18% appear once; the ten largest clones hold 10% to 15%. The same sample was also used in a study of T cells expressing NK-cell markers.

Source material: PBMCs. The receptors were sampled from a woman aged 18-30 years in good health.

V is TRBV7-9 and J is TRBJ1-2; D is perhaps TRBD1 (6 bases). The length of the CDR3 is 14 residues. Germline V gene sequence: CDR1 SEHNR, CDR2 FQNEAQ (reference sequence). Trimming removed 5 bases at V and 6 bases at J, with 16 bases between. In DNA form, the CDR3 reads TGTGCCAGCAGCGGCGGGCTTCGGGGGCATGGCTACACCTTC. Residues: CASSGGLRGHGYTF. The full variable domain, completed using reference TRBV7-9 and TRBJ1-2, is DTGVSQNPRHKITKRGQNVTFRCDPISEHNRLYWYRQTLGQGPEFLTYFQNEAQLEKSRLLSDRFSAERPKGSFSTLEIQRTEQGDSAMYLCASSGGLRGHGYTFGSGTRLTVV.

The chain uses TRBV12-3 or TRBV12-4 and TRBJ1-1; D may be TRBD1 (5 bases). V was trimmed by 3 bases and J by 6 bases, leaving 11 bases between them. This CDR3 spans 13 amino acids. The CDR3 nucleotides are TGTGCCAGCAGTTTGGGGCTCGCCGCTGAAGCTTTCTTT. Protein product: CASSLGLAAEAFF.